A single sample gave rise to the 8 T cell receptor beta chains below, sequenced in a study of CD8 T cells in ankylosing spondylitis. Overall study results and limits: Ankylosing spondylitis blood appeared to carry a characteristic TCR beta motif of several highly homologous variants.

TCRdb recomputed calls from the 5' RACE reads with MiXCR, one row per CDR3 protein. The table shows a few hundred thousand distinct CDR3 sequences, with roughly 8% occurring only once. These receptors lack a known antigen. The sample was blood, either unsorted or a sorted T cell fraction (not recorded which). Every receptor here comes from a male donor with ankylosing spondylitis.

This clonotype was counted many times. The chain has TRBV28 and TRBJ2-3, with 7 bases aligning to TRBD2. This CDR3 has 15 residues. Germline CDR1 MDHEN, CDR2 SYDVKM. J was trimmed by 4 bases and V by 2 bases; bases with no gene match: 6. The DNA of the CDR3 is TGTGCCAGCAGTTTAGGCGGGAGTCCCCCAGATACGCAGTATTTT. Amino acid sequence: CASSLGGSPPDTQYF.

This clonotype was counted between two and nine times. V is TRBV4-1 and J is TRBJ2-7, with D perhaps given as TRBD1 or TRBD2 (5 bases each). The ends were cut back, 4 bases at V and 2 bases at J, with 15 bases in the middle. The CDR3 consists of 15 residues. The germline CDR1 and CDR2 sequences are MGHRA and YSYEKL. This chain's CDR3 is CASSRAGTVTYEQYF. In DNA form, the CDR3 reads TGCGCCAGCAGCCGTGCCGGGACCGTCACCTACGAGCAGTACTTC.

This rearrangement joins TRBV7-2 to TRBJ2-3; perhaps TRBD2 as D (5 bases). Trimming left V 1 base short and J 2 bases short, with 10 bases between. Germline V gene lookup returns CDR1 SGHTA and CDR2 FQGNSA. The CDR3 consists of 15 residues. CDR3 residues: CASSLGGLITDTQYF. The CDR3 DNA reads TGTGCCAGCAGCTTAGGAGGACTGATCACAGATACGCAGTATTTT.

This clonotype has more than one count but fewer than ten. The rearrangement uses TRBV5-1 and TRBJ2-1; D may be TRBD1 (6 bases). The CDR3 contains 14 residues. Germline CDR1 SGHRS, CDR2 YFSETQ. Deletions cut 0 bases from V and 8 bases from J, with 12 bases between. The CDR3 DNA follows: TGCGCCAGCAGCTTGGGACAGGTCTTGGATGAGCAGTTCTTC. It specifies CASSLGQVLDEQFF.

This clonotype was observed a handful of times. The chain combines TRBV11-1 with TRBJ2-5, with D maybe TRBD2 (5 bases). The CDR3 length is 14 residues. V dropped 5 bases and J dropped 8 bases, with 18 bases sitting between them. Germline-derived CDR1 and CDR2 are SGHAT and FQDESV (reference sequence). The CDR3 loop is CASSSGETQGTQYF. CDR3 DNA: TGTGCCAGCAGCAGCGGCGAAACCCAAGGTACCCAGTACTTC.

The chain is built from TRBV6-6 and TRBJ1-1; no firm D call. V was shortened by 2 bases and J by 8 bases, with 12 bases between the two germline ends. In germline, CDR1 is MNHNY, CDR2 SVGAGI (reference sequence). This CDR3 is 13 amino acids long. Written as DNA, the CDR3 is TGTGCCAGCAGTTACACTGGGAGAAGCGAAGCTTTCTTT. Residues: CASSYTGRSEAFF.

The sample holds many counts of this clonotype. The DNA of the CDR3 is TGCGCCAGCAGCCAAGAAGGCATCTTAGGGACATTCGATGAGCAGTTCTTC. It is translated as CASSQEGILGTFDEQFF. The chain recombines TRBV4-1 with TRBJ2-1, with D maybe TRBD1 (6 bases). Trimming cost V 0 bases and J 8 bases, with 20 bases left between them. Looked up from germline, CDR1 is MGHRA and CDR2 is YSYEKL. This CDR3 is built from 17 residues.

The table lists this clonotype with many counts. V usage is TRBV29-1 and J usage is TRBJ1-1; the match to TRBD1 covers 9 bases. J gave up 4 bases and V 6 bases, and 6 bases lay outside the gene matches. There are 13 residues in the CDR3. Germline V gene lookup returns CDR1 SQVTM and CDR2 ANQGSEA. The CDR3 DNA reads TGCAGCGTGGACAGGGGTTCGGTCACTGAAGCTTTCTTT. Residues: CSVDRGSVTEAFF. Looking up the rest from reference TRBV29-1 and TRBJ1-1 gives the full variable domain: SAVISQKPSRDICQRGTSLTIQCQVDSQVTMMFWYRQQPGQSLTLIATANQGSEATYESGFVIDKFPISRPNLTFSTLTVSNMSPEDSSIYLCSVDRGSVTEAFFGQGTRLTVV.